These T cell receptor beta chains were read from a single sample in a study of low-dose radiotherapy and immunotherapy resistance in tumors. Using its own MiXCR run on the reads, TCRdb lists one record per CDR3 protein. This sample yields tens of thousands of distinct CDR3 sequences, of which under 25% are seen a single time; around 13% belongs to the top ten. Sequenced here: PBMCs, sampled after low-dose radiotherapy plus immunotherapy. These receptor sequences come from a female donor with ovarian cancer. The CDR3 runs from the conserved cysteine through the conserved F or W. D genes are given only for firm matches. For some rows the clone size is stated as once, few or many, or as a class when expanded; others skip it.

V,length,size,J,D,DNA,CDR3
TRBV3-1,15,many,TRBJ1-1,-,TGTGCCAGCAGCCAAGATTCTATTCCGAACACTGAAGCTTTCTTT,CASSQDSIPNTEAFF
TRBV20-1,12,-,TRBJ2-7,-,TGCAGTGGGGGCCCTGCCCCCGACGAGCAGTACTTC,CSGGPAPDEQYF
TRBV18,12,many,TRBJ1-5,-,TGTGCCAGCTCAGAAGGGAGTCAGCCCCAGCATTTT,CASSEGSQPQHF
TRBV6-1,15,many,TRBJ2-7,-,TGTGCCAGCATCCTCGGAGCGGACTGGAATTACGAGCAGTACTTC,CASILGADWNYEQYF
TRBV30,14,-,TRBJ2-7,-,TGTGCCGGATACCCGCCCTGGTCCTCCGACGAGCAGTACTTC,CAGYPPWSSDEQYF
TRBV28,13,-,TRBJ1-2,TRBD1,TGTGCCAGCAGTTTGGACAGGCTTTATGGCTACACCTTC,CASSLDRLYGYTF
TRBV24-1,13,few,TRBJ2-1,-,TGTGCCACCAGTGAAGGGGGCTACAATGAGCAGTTCTTC,CATSEGGYNEQFF
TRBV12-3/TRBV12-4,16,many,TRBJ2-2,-,TGTGCCAGCAGTTTAGCTGCAACTTCGAACACCGGGGAGCTGTTTTTT,CASSLAATSNTGELFF
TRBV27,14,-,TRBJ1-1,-,TGTGCCAGCAGCCCGCCGGGTCGAACGTTTGAAGCTTTCTTT,CASSPPGRTFEAFF
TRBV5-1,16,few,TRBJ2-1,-,TGCGCCAGCAGCCCGGACGGGCTAGCGAAGATCAATGAGCAGTTCTTC,CASSPDGLAKINEQFF
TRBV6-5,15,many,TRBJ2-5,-,TGTGCCAGCAGTTACTCGCCACAGCGCGGGGAGACCCAGTACTTC,CASSYSPQRGETQYF
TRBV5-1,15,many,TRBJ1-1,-,TGCGCCAGCAGCTTGGTAAGGGGACAGAACACTGAAGCTTTCTTT,CASSLVRGQNTEAFF
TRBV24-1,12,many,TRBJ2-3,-,TGTGCCACCAGCGGTGATACAGATACGCAGTATTTT,CATSGDTDTQYF
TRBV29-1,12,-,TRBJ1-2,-,TGCAGCGTTACCGGGGCCCTCTACGGCTACACCTTC,CSVTGALYGYTF
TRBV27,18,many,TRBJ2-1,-,TGTGCCAGCAGTTTATCGAGGGGCACCCAGGGGGGGTACAATGAGCAGTTCTTC,CASSLSRGTQGGYNEQFF
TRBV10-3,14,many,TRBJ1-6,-,TGTGCCATCAGTGACACCACCGGGGGATCACCCCTCCACTTT,CAISDTTGGSPLHF
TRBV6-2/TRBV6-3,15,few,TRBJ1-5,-,TGTGCCAGCAGTTTTAGGCTGACGTCCCCCCAGCCCCAGCATTTT,CASSFRLTSPQPQHF
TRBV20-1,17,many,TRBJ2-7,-,TGCAGTGCTAGACCAGCCTCCCCGGGACCTACACCCTACGAGCAGTACTTC,CSARPASPGPTPYEQYF
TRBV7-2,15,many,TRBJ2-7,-,TGTGCCAGCAGCCCTGTGGCAGGCCTCACCTACGAGCAGTACTTC,CASSPVAGLTYEQYF
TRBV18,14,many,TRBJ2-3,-,TGTGCCAGCTCACCACGTGAAGGCACAGATACGCAGTATTTT,CASSPREGTDTQYF
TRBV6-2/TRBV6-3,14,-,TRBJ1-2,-,TGTGCCAGCAGTTACGCCCCGGGGGCGAATGGCTACACCTTC,CASSYAPGANGYTF
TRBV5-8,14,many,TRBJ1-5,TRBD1,TGTGCCGGGAACAGGGGATCGGGCAATCAGCCCCAGCATTTT,CAGNRGSGNQPQHF
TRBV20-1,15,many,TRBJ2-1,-,TGCAGTGCTAGGCAATTGGCCGGCCAGAACAATGAGCAGTTCTTC,CSARQLAGQNNEQFF
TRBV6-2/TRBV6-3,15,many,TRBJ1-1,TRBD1,TGTGCCAGCAGTTCTCAACAGGGGCCTGGCACTGAAGCTTTCTTT,CASSSQQGPGTEAFF
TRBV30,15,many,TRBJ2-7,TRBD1,TGTGCCTGGAGCAGGGGGGGACAGGGGAAGTACGAGCAGTACTTC,CAWSRGGQGKYEQYF
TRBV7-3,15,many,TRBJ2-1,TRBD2,TGTGCCAGCAGCTTAGAAGGACTAGCTGTCAATGAGCAGTTCTTC,CASSLEGLAVNEQFF
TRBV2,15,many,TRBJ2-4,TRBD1,TGTGCCAGCAGTGACAGGGGGCCGGGCAAAAACATTCAGTACTTC,CASSDRGPGKNIQYF
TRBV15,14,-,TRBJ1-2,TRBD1,TGTGCCACCACGACTACAGGGGGCGTCTATGGCTACACCTTC,CATTTTGGVYGYTF
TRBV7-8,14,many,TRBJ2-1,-,TGTGCCAGCAGCCCCCGGCCGAGAGGGAATGAGCAGTTCTTC,CASSPRPRGNEQFF